This T cell receptor (beta chain) was recorded in a study of cytomegalovirus exposure and HLA in healthy donors (TCRdb year 2017). For context, the study as a whole: According to an earlier analysis of 550 to 750 of the donors, about 179 million T cells yielded 90 million to 140 million unique TCR beta sequences and around 300 Gb of sequence data. The T cell repertoires of 666 subjects were profiled by immunosequencing and related to cytomegalovirus serostatus. A later analysis re-analyzed previously published TCR beta repertoires from 666 donors and added high-resolution HLA genotyping to study TCR occurrence patterns. Five DR-DQ haplotypes were treated as single units for association and clustering because of strong linkage in the cohort. HLA typing included class I and class II loci at four-digit resolution. The genetic ancestry cluster associated with self-reported Caucasian donors included 80% to 90% of the roughly 400 genotyped donors. The aim of the study was to test whether cataloging public T cell receptors could identify signatures of past pathogen exposure. Every discovery cohort repertoire had been produced on one sequencing platform. In the later analysis, no new phenotypic data were used to find candidate immune exposures; instead, reliance was placed on TCR beta sequences and their occurrence across donors. Typing coverage varied by locus: 629-630 donors for A, B, C, DRB1 and DQB1; roughly 520 for DQA1; approximately 610 for DPA1; roughly 450 for DPB1. An early release that covered roughly 600 HLA-typed donors contained approximately 300 gigabases of sequencing data and approximately 85 million unique TCR sequences. Genome-wide SNP genotypes for about three fifths of the 666 donors were used in a later genetic analysis, which treated that subset as a discovery cohort. Among 398 genotyped donors of the cohort, an average of about 240,000 unique TCR beta nucleotide sequences were sequenced per donor, about a sixth of them non-productive. Along with the approximately 700-subject first cohort, a separate validation cohort of 120 different subjects was used. To predict cytomegalovirus infection status, the study combined high-throughput TCR immunosequencing, statistical association of individual TCRs with disease status, and machine learning. Donor age, sex, ethnicity and CMV serostatus were compiled together with the repertoire data. In an earlier analysis of 587 of the donors, high-throughput TCR beta sequencing was used to judge whether each TCR beta V gene segment behaved as functional or pseudogenic. General findings and caveats noted by the study authors: A few of the identified cytomegalovirus-associated TCR beta chains were confirmed in vitro to be specific for cytomegalovirus antigens. Most TCR sequences were observed very rarely across donors, whereas some public TCRs were present in many individuals. The study gave a list of under 200 TCR beta chains associated with cytomegalovirus. When HLA alleles, especially DR and DQ, strongly co-occurred, TCR associations were difficult to assign to individual alleles. A further reported finding was that TCR beta sequences accurately predicted the HLA-A and HLA-B alleles for most subjects in the first cohort. According to a later analysis, parvovirus B19, influenza, CMV and Epstein-Barr virus appeared linked to several top co-occurrence clusters. In a later analysis, HLA-associated TCR beta chains were found to be more clonally expanded and to have lower generation probabilities than equally common non-associated chains. The only immune exposure information available for the cohort was CMV serostatus. In a later analysis, about 16,000 TCR beta sequences were associated with specific HLA alleles at a false discovery rate of 0.05. The authors suggested that the approach could potentially be generalized to other disease states and immunological phenotypes. The classifier was reported to diagnose cytomegalovirus status with high specificity and sensitivity in both the original and validation cohorts. In a later analysis, most CMV-associated TCR beta chains were found to appear HLA-restricted, with HLA associations seemingly driven largely by CMV exposure. A cluster of highly shared sequence variants was judged likely to represent a technical artifact of the sequencing pipeline. In an earlier analysis of approximately 600 of the donors, most TCR beta V segments were observed in productive rearrangements about 90% or about 30% of the time, broadly matching IMGT annotations. Because HLA typing was missing for some donors at each locus, association tests included only the typed subset. The cohort was sequenced for TCR beta chains only, and without alpha or paired-chain data the features that could be detected were limited. Linkage disequilibrium might explain the correlated functional status among segregating V segments, but an unknown experimental factor could not be ruled out. According to a later genetic analysis, donors in an Asian-associated ancestry cluster had fewer N-insertions in productive TCRs than the approximately 650-donor mean. In a later analysis, TCR association rates were found to vary across HLA loci, with the most associated TCRs seen for DRB1 alleles and the fewest for HLA-C alleles. Approximately 16 rarely observed V segments, including chromosome 9 orphons, were excluded from the earlier analysis of about 500 of the donors because counts were too low. In a later genetic analysis, a missense DCLRE1C variant was associated with V-gene and J-gene trimming of TCR beta chains, and the association was replicated in an independent cohort. Roughly uniform sequencing depth across donors was assumed in presence/absence analyses, although this assumption may not hold. Some IMGT-functional V segments, including TRBV6-2 and TRBV6-3, could not be distinguished by the 87-base-pair reads and were therefore excluded.

The trim is 3 bases for V and 8 bases for J, with a gap of 19 bases between the germline ends. The CDR3 has 14 amino acids, counting the end cysteine and phenylalanine. CDR3 DNA only is kept here, 42 bases in frame from base 1. CDR1 GTSNPN and CDR2 SVGIG are derived from the germline V gene (reference sequence). The cohort was made up of about 670 healthy bone marrow donors. All cohort members were sampled while nominally healthy, although unrecorded immune exposures were likely present. The donor tested CMV seropositive and was one of the 289 seropositive cohort members. Each donor provided a peripheral blood sample, and peripheral blood mononuclear cells were used for TCR beta sequencing. Genomic DNA extraction from the blood cell samples was performed with the Qiagen DNeasy Blood Extraction Kit. On this clone: This clone's antigen is unknown. No qualities accompany the bases; no much larger clone lies one base away.

The library was obtained by the immunoSEQ multiplex PCR assay. The multiplex PCR relied on a mix of 60 forward primers for TCR Vbeta segments and 13 reverse primers for TCR Jbeta segments. A multiplex PCR assay on genomic DNA amplified the CDR3 region of rearranged TCR beta genes. The Illumina HiSeq System was used to sequence the amplified TCR beta libraries as 87-base-pair reads. In the original analysis: A later analysis tallied 75 million to 95 million unique TCR beta chains across the 666 repertoires, and some 10 million of those chains were shared by two or more donors. To remove PCR and sequencing errors, raw reads were error-corrected and collapsed into unique sequences using a nearest-neighbor algorithm that merged closely related sequences. Alignment of CDR3 sequences to IMGT reference sequences was used to assign V, D and J gene segments. Each retained sequence needed at least a six-nucleotide match to both a V gene segment and a J gene segment. Rearrangements were called productive when the CDR3 lacked stop codons and stayed in frame with V and J; all others were non-productive. Following IMGT convention, CDR3 was defined as the stretch from the second conserved V-encoded cysteine to the conserved J-encoded phenylalanine. Sequences without an unambiguous match to a single V gene segment were excluded from the earlier analysis of about 630 of the donors. In an earlier analysis of approximately 550 of the donors, V segments were called functional above 56.7% productive rearrangements and were called segregating when the between-donor standard deviation exceeded 5%. A statistical classification framework was built to diagnose cytomegalovirus status from the catalog of TCR beta chain sequences. A later analysis assigned V and J genes by comparing TCR nucleotide sequences with IMGT/GENE-DB human TR gene sequences. A later analysis assigned CDR3 sequences and most-parsimonious VDJ recombination scenarios with the TCRdist pipeline. A later analysis defined each TCR beta chain by its CDR3 amino acid sequence plus V-gene family, and excluded reads lacking a unique V-gene family. To address suspected cross-contamination and a sequencing artifact, a later analysis removed under 600 highly shared, low-generation-probability nucleotide sequences. In a later analysis, a clonal expansion index was calculated for each public chain from normalized within-repertoire ranks of inferred template counts. In a later analysis, generation probabilities were computed with a VDJ recombination model fitted to out-of-frame rearrangements, and the resulting probabilities were checked against IGoR. In a later analysis, hypergeometric tests were used to score TCR-TCR, TCR-HLA and TCR-CMV co-occurrence, with a repertoire-size bias correction applied to TCR pairs. In a later analysis, false discovery rates were estimated by permuting HLA or CMV assignments 20 times. In a later analysis, co-occurring TCRs were grouped with DBSCAN, and TCRdist sequence similarity was added when clustering was performed within HLA-allele-positive subsets. Repertoires with fewer than 30,000 or more than 120,000 public chains were left out of co-occurrence clustering, as were four to six repertoires with anomalous nucleotide sharing. TCRdb mirrors the immuneACCESS table, restricted to in-frame sequences. Some clones are absent from its copies; in checked studies, under half trace to an unresolved V gene, and the reason for the others is unknown. Clone size and V and J calls were adopted from that table, with D and trimming inferred from the DNA. The sample table holds some 160,000 clones, of which around 83% were seen once. The ten largest clonotypes hold 7.5% to 9.5% of the sample.

The clonotype was recovered from a male donor in good health and CMV-seropositive. The chain couples TRBV30 to TRBJ1-1; TRBD1 could be the D gene, as 5 bases match. Sequenced sample: PBMCs. The bases read TGTGCCTGGAGCTCGGGGGGGGAGGATAGGGAAGCTTTCTTT. It translates as CAWSSGGEDREAFF.